This TCR beta chain was recovered during a study of blood T cell repertoires in COVID-19 (dated by TCRdb to about 2020). In the study overall: Samples covering the acute and convalescent phases of COVID-19 were provided by collaborators in the United States, Italy and Spain. The prospective study material was composed of cDNA or gDNA derived from T cells, B-cell-depleted T cells, or PBMCs. Deeply sampled blood TCRbeta repertoires from subjects exposed to, actively infected with, or recovered from COVID-19 were included in the dataset. The repertoires were made available in a free public database intended to serve as a resource for research on the immune response to SARS-CoV-2. Samples were obtained from the ongoing ImmuneRACE study (first 160 participants) and from 1,000 to 1,500 subjects provided by 6 global collaborators. Sample metadata almost always included a de-identified subject ID, COVID-19 status, age in years and sex. HLA class I and class II types, where available, came from metadata supplied by the sample provider rather than from assay-based typing.

What the research found in general, with its limitations: Clinical and demographic metadata were provided uncurated, with the amount varying by source and participant.

Each collaborating institution followed its own protocols to collect whole blood in K2EDTA tubes. For TCRbeta analysis, collaborator samples were shipped as frozen whole blood, as isolated PBMCs, or as DNA extracted from either sample type. TCRbeta CDR3 regions were amplified from genomic DNA using the immunoSEQ Assay, a bias-controlled multiplex PCR. The original pipeline was this. Within the assay, amplification of reference gene primers was used to estimate how many nucleated cells each sample contained. To quantify the absolute abundance of each unique TCRbeta CDR3 rearrangement, sequence reads were collapsed and filtered. For each sample, productive Simpson clonality was calculated as the square root of Simpson's diversity index across productive rearrangements. Drawn from immuneACCESS, this table holds only the in-frame rearrangements with V and J called that TCRdb kept. Clones are partly lost; checked studies trace under half to an unresolved V gene and leave the rest unexplained. D and trimming were read from the DNA, whereas the V and J calls and clone size are those reported in that table. The sample has about 140,000 clones on record, 87% of them singletons. The ten most abundant clones make up about 5% of the sample.

A remark on this clone: Its antigen has not been determined. No base quality information exists; no much larger clone differs at one position.

The source is a human donor in a cohort sampled during active COVID-19. The specimen was peripheral blood.

The bases are TGTGCCAGCAGAGTAGACACTCTTGGGGGGGAGCAGTACTTC. It codes for CASRVDTLGGEQYF. This chain is built from TRBV28 and TRBJ2-7; the best D guess is TRBD2, with 6 bases matching. The CDR3 measures 14 amino acids from cysteine to phenylalanine. The read is trimmed to its CDR3 DNA, 42 bases read in frame from base 1. Sequences MDHEN (CDR1) and SYDVKM (CDR2) are obtained from the germline V gene. Cut back by 6 bases and 7 bases, the V and J ends lie 19 bases apart.